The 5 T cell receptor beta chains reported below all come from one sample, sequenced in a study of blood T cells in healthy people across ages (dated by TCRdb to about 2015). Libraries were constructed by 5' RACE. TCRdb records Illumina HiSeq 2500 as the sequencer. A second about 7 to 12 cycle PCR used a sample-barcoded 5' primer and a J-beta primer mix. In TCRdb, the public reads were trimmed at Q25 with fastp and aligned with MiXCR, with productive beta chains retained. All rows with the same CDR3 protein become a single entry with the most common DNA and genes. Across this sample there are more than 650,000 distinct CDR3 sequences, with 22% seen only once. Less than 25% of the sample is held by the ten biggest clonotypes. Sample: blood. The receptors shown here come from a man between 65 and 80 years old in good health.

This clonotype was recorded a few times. The CDR3: CASKRDSLNTEAFF. The CDR3 coding sequence is TGTGCCAGCAAACGGGACAGTTTGAACACTGAAGCTTTCTTT. The chain has TRBV6-6 and TRBJ1-1, with 7 nucleotides matching TRBD1. Germline loops: CDR1 MNHNY, CDR2 SVGAGI (reference sequence). CDR3 length: 14 amino acids. The J segment lost 0 bases and the V segment lost 7 bases, leaving 5 bases of the junction unmatched.

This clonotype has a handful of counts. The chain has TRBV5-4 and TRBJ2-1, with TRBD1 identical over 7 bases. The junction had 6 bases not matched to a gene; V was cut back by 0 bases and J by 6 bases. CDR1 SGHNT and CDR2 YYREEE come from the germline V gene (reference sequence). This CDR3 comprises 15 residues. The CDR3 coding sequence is TGTGCCAGCAGCTTGGCCAGGGGGAACGGCAATGAGCAGTTCTTC. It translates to CASSLARGNGNEQFF.

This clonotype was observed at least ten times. As DNA, the CDR3 is TGTGGCTCACAGGAAGCTAACTATGGCTACACCTTC. It yields the protein CGSQEANYGYTF. The chain employs TRBV28 and TRBJ1-2; D perhaps matches TRBD1 (5 bases). Per the germline V gene, CDR1 is MDHEN and CDR2 is SYDVKM. The length of the CDR3 is 12 residues.

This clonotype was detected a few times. The CDR3 coding sequence is TGTGCCAGTCCGGGACAGGCGAACACTGAAGCTTTCTTT. Translating gives CASPGQANTEAFF. V is TRBV6-1 and J is TRBJ1-1; the match to TRBD1 covers 8 bases. CDR1 MNHNS and CDR2 SASEGT come from the germline V gene. The ends lost 9 bases at V and 1 base at J; junction bases unmatched: 4. The CDR3 has 13 residues.

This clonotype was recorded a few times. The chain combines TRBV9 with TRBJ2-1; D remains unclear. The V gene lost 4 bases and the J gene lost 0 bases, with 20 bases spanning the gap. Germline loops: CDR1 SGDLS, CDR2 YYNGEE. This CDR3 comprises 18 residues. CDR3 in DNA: TGTGCCAGCAGCAAAACTTTAGACCATAGCAGCTCCTACAATGAGCAGTTCTTC. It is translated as CASSKTLDHSSSYNEQFF. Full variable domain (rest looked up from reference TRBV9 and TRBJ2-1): DSGVTQTPKHLITATGQRVTLRCSPRSGDLSVYWYQQSLDQGLQFLIQYYNGEERAKGNILERFSAQQFPDLHSELNLSSLELGDSALYFCASSKTLDHSSSYNEQFFGPGTRLTVL.